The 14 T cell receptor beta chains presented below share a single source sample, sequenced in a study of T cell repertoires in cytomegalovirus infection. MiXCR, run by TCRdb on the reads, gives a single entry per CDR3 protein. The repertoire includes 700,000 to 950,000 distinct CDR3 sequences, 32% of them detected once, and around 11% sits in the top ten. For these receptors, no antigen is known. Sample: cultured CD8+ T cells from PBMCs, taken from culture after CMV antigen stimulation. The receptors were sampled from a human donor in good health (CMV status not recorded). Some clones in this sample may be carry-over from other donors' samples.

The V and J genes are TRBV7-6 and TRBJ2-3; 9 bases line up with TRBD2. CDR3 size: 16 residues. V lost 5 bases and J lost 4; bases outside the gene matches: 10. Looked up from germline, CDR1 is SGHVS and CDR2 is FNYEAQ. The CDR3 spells CASSPYAGGISDTQYF. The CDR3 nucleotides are TGTGCCAGCAGCCCCTATGCGGGGGGGATTTCAGATACGCAGTATTTT.

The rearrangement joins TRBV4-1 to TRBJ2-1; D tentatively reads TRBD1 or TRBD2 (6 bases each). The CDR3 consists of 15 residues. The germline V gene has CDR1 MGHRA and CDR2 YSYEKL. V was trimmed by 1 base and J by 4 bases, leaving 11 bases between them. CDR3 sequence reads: CASSQGWGAYNEQFF. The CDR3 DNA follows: TGCGCCAGCAGCCAAGGGTGGGGGGCGTACAATGAGCAGTTCTTC.

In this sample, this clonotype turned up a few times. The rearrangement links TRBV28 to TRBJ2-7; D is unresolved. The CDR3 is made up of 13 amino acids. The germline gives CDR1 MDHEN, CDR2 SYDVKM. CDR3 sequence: CASSHRWGIGLDV. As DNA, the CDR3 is TGTGCCAGCAGTCACCGTTGGGGAATCGGGTTGGACGTC.

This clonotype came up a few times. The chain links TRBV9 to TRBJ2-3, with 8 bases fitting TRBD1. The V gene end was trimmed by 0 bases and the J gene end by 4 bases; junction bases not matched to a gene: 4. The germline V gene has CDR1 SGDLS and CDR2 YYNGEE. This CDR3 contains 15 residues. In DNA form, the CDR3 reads TGTGCCAGCAGCGTAGCGGACAGGGTGGCAGATACGCAGTATTTT. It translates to CASSVADRVADTQYF.

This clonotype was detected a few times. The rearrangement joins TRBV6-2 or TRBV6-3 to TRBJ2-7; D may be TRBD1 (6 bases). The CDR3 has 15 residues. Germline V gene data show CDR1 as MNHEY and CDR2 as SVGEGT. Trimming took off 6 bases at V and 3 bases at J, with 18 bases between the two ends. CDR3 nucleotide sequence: TGTGCCAGCAGCTATATGGCGGACAGCTACTACGAGCAGTACGTC. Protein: CASSYMADSYYEQYV.

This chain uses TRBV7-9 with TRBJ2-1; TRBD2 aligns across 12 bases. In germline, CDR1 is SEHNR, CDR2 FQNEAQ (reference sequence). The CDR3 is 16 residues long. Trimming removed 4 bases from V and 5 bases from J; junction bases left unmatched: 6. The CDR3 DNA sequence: TGTGCCAGCAGCTCGCCAGGACTAGCGGGGAACAATGAGCAGTTCTTC. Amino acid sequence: CASSSPGLAGNNEQFF.

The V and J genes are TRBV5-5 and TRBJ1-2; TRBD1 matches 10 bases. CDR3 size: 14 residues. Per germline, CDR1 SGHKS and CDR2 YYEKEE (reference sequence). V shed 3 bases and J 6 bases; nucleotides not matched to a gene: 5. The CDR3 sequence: CASSSRDRGHGYTF. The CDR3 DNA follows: TGTGCCAGCAGCTCCCGAGACAGGGGGCATGGCTACACCTTC.

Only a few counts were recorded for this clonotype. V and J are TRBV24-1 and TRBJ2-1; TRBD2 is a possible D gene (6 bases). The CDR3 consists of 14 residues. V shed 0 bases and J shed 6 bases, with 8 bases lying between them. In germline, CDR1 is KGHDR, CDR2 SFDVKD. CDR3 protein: CATSDLGGGNEQFF. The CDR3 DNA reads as TGTGCCACCAGTGATTTGGGGGGAGGCAATGAGCAGTTCTTC.

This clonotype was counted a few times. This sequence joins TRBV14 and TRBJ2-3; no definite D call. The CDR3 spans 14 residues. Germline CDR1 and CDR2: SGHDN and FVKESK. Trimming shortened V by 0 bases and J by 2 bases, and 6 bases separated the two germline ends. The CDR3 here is CASSQEANTDTQYF. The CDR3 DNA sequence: TGTGCCAGCAGCCAAGAAGCCAACACAGATACGCAGTATTTT. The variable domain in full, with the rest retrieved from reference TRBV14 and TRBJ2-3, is EAGVTQFPSHSVIEKGQTVTLRCDPISGHDNLYWYRRVMGKEIKFLLHFVKESKQDESGMPNNRFLAERTGGTYSTLKVQPAELEDSGVYFCASSQEANTDTQYFGPGTRLTVL.

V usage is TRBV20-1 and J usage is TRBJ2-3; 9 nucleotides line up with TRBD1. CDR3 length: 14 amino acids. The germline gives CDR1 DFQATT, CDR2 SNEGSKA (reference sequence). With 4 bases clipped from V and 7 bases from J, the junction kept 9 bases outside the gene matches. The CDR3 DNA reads TGCAGTGCTACTACGGACAGGGGACCTTATACGCAGTATTTT. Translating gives CSATTDRGPYTQYF.

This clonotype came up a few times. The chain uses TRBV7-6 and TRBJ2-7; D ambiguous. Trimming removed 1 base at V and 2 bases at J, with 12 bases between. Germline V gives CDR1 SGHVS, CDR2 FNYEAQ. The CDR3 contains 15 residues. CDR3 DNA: TGTGCCAGCAGCTTAGATATAGGCTATACCTACGAGCAGTACTTC. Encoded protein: CASSLDIGYTYEQYF.

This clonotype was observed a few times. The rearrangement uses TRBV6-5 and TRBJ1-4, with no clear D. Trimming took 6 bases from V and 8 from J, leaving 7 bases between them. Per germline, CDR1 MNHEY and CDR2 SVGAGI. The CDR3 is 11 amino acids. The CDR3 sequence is CASRVGEKLFF. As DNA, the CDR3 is TGTGCCAGCAGGGTAGGGGAAAAACTGTTTTTT.

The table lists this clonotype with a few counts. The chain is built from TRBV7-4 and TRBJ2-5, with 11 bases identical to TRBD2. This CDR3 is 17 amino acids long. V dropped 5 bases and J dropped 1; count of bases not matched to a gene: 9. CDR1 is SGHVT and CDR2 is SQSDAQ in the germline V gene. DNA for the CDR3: TGTGCCAGCAGCACTAGCGGGGGAGACCTCCTCCAAGAGACCCAGTACTTC. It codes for CASSTSGGDLLQETQYF.

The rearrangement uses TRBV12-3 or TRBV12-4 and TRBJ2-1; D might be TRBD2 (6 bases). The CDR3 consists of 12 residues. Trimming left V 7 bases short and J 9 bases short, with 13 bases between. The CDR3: CASTDRRGEQFF. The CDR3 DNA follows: TGTGCCAGCACCGACCGGAGGGGTGAGCAGTTCTTC.